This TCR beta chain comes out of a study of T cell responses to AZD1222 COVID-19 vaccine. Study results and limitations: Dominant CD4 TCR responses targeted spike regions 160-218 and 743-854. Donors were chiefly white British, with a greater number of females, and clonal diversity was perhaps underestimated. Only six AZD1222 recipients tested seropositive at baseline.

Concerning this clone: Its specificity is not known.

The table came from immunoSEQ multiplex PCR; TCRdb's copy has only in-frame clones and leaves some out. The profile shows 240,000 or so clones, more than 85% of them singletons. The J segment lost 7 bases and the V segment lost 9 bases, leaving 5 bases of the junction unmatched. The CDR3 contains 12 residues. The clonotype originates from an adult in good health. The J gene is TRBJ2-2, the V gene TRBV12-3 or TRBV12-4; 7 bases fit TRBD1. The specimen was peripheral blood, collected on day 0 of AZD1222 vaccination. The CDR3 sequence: CASRGLGGELFF. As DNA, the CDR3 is TGTGCCAGTAGGGGGCTTGGCGGGGAGCTGTTTTTT.